This T cell receptor beta chain was identified in a study of OX40 agonist ivuxolimab in advanced cancers. Whole-study context: Ivuxolimab, an agonist antibody against OX40 (CD134), was given to patients. Hepatocellular carcinoma, melanoma, renal cell or head and neck cancer affected the dose-escalation patients.

Details on this clone: Its antigen remains unidentified.

Study results and caveats: CD4+ and CD8+ blood T cells expanded clonally by week 6 at 0.1 to 3.0 mg/kg. No antigen was identified for the clonally expanded peripheral T cells.

Measured with immunoSEQ multiplex PCR; TCRdb has only the in-frame clones, and not every one. The table lists tens of thousands of clones, approximately 86% of them singletons. The sequences come from CD4+ or CD8+ T cells sorted from blood, collected in a trial of the OX40 agonist ivuxolimab. This clonotype originated in an adult with an advanced solid tumor such as melanoma, head and neck, liver or kidney cancer.

The CDR3 region is CASSQRGGPGGYTF. The CDR3 nucleotides read TGTGCCAGCAGCCAACGCGGGGGCCCGGGCGGCTACACCTTC. The chain uses TRBV7-2 and TRBJ1-2, with D possibly matching TRBD1 (6 bases). Trimming stripped 5 bases from V and 8 bases from J, with 18 bases between. Germline-derived CDR1 and CDR2 are SGHTA and FQGNSA. The CDR3 sequence is 14 residues long.